This TCR beta chain was sequenced for a study of T cells in Graves' hyperthyroidism and ophthalmopathy. V was clipped by 6 bases and J by 4 bases; unmatched bases: 18. CDR3 length: 19 amino acids. From germline, CDR1 is MNHEY and CDR2 SVGAGI. Study-level results: With a median lead of 6.5 months before onset, the model predicted ophthalmopathy. Most thyroid clonotypes expanded above 0.001 were also detected in blood.

Note on this clonotype: Its antigen is not known.

No ophthalmopathy progression within 18 months constituted stable Graves' hyperthyroidism. Fresh peripheral blood, around 9.5 ml, yielded the PBMCs. The investigators amplified TCR beta CDR3 regions from RNA transcripts. The HTBI set primed first-round TCR CDR3 RT-PCR. Using its own MiXCR run on the multiplex PCR reads, TCRdb lists one record per CDR3 protein. The sample has about 840,000 distinct CDR3 sequences, 38% seen once. Source material: blood. This sequence originates from a man aged 18 to 30 with Graves' hyperthyroidism. The chain is built from TRBV6-5 and TRBJ2-5; 12 nucleotides line up with TRBD2. The CDR3 reads CASSLDPHSSGGAGETQYF. Written as DNA, the CDR3 is TGTGCCAGCAGCTTAGACCCCCACTCTAGCGGGGGGGCCGGAGAGACCCAGTACTTC.